Listed below are T cell receptor beta chains from one sample, sequenced in a study of blood T cell repertoires in COVID-19. Using immunoSEQ multiplex PCR, the repertoire was profiled, and TCRdb retains in-frame clones only, with some absent. This sample carries roughly 230,000 clones, over 75% of them seen once, and the ten largest clones take more than 0.55%. The sample taken for sequencing was peripheral blood. These TCRs come from a human donor in a cohort sampled during active COVID-19. Both conserved end residues are part of each CDR3. The D gene is left open where the match is weak. Size values are once, few and many counts, or a class for expanded clones, and some rows have none.

clone_size	v_call	j_call	d_call	cdr3_nt	cdr3_aa
.	TRBV4-1	TRBJ1-2	TRBD1	TGCGCCAGCAGCCCCCGGCCCGGGACAGGGGCGGGCTACATCTTC	CASSPRPGTGAGYIF
.	TRBV6-5	TRBJ2-5	.	TGTGCCAGCAGTTACGGGGCTAGCGTTGAGACCCAGTACTTC	CASSYGASVETQYF
.	TRBV19	TRBJ2-5	.	TGTGCCAGTAGTAATCTTCAAGAGACCCAGTACTTC	CASSNLQETQYF
.	TRBV30	TRBJ1-2	.	TGTGCCTGGGAAAAGACAGGAGGCTACACCTTC	CAWEKTGGYTF
.	TRBV7-2	TRBJ2-7	.	TGTGCCAGCAGCCCAGAGGGGGGGCGGGACGGTTACGAGCAGTACTTC	CASSPEGGRDGYEQYF
.	TRBV19	TRBJ2-7	.	TGTGCCAGTAGTGCCCAGGGCAGCTTTTACGAGCAGTACTTC	CASSAQGSFYEQYF
once	TRBV11-2	TRBJ1-2	TRBD1	TGTGCCAGCAGCTTAGTCGGGACAGGGGGAAACTATGGCTACACCTTC	CASSLVGTGGNYGYTF
.	TRBV7-9	TRBJ2-7	TRBD2	TGTGCCAGCAGCTTAAGGGAAACTAGCGGAGAATACGAGCAGTACTTC	CASSLRETSGEYEQYF
.	TRBV2	TRBJ2-3	.	TGTGCCAGCAGTGAAACCGTCGGGATCGGCACAGATACGCAGTATTTT	CASSETVGIGTDTQYF
few	TRBV9	TRBJ1-4	.	TGTGCCAGCAGCGTAGCTGGACAGATAGGGGAAAAACTGTTTTTT	CASSVAGQIGEKLFF
.	TRBV28	TRBJ2-1	.	TGTGCCAGCAGTTTGCAGGGGCTCCTGTGGAATGAGCAGTTCTTC	CASSLQGLLWNEQFF
.	TRBV6-2/TRBV6-3	TRBJ2-7	.	TGTGCCAGCAGCCTTCCGGGACAACCGAGGGGCGAGCAGTACTTC	CASSLPGQPRGEQYF
.	TRBV2	TRBJ2-2	.	TGTGCCAGCAAGCTAGCCGGGGAGCTGTTTTTT	CASKLAGELFF
.	TRBV27	TRBJ1-6	.	TGTGCCAGCAGTTTAGGCTTTGGGGCCAATTCACCCCTCCACTTT	CASSLGFGANSPLHF
.	TRBV24-1	TRBJ1-2	.	TGTGCCACCAGTGATCCACTTACTAACTATGGCTACACCTTC	CATSDPLTNYGYTF
.	TRBV2	TRBJ2-7	.	TGTGCCAGCAGTAACGGTCGGACACGATACGAGCAGTACTTC	CASSNGRTRYEQYF
.	TRBV27	TRBJ1-4	.	TGTGCCAGCAGTCCCAACTATAGCACCCGACAGGAAGGTGAAAAACTGTTTTTT	CASSPNYSTRQEGEKLFF
.	TRBV15	TRBJ2-3	TRBD1	TGTGCCACCAGCAGAGATGGGACAGGGGATACAGATACGCAGTATTTT	CATSRDGTGDTDTQYF
once	TRBV6-6	TRBJ1-5	.	TGTGCCAGCAGTTACCCTGCGGAGCAGCCCCAGCATTTT	CASSYPAEQPQHF
.	TRBV14	TRBJ1-1	.	TGTGCCAGCAGCGCCGCTCGGGAAGCTTTCTTT	CASSAAREAFF
.	TRBV2	TRBJ2-5	TRBD2	TGTGCCAGCAGCACCAATCGGAGGACTAGCGGGGAACAAGAGACCCAGTACTTC	CASSTNRRTSGEQETQYF
.	TRBV30	TRBJ1-3	TRBD1	TGTGCCTGGAGTCGCATCCCTACAGGGGTAGTTGTTGGAAACACCATATATTTT	CAWSRIPTGVVVGNTIYF
.	TRBV21-1	TRBJ2-7	.	TGTGCCAGCAGCAAACCAGCGGCTCACTACGAGCAGTACTTC	CASSKPAAHYEQYF
.	TRBV3-1/TRBV3-2	TRBJ1-1	.	TGTGCCAGCAGCGCTCGGACAGCGAACACTGAAGCTTTCTTT	CASSARTANTEAFF
.	TRBV10-3	TRBJ2-3	TRBD2	TGTGCCATCAGTGAGGCTAGCGGGGCACCTCCTACGCAGTATTTT	CAISEASGAPPTQYF
.	TRBV12-3/TRBV12-4	TRBJ2-7	TRBD1	TGTGCCAGCAGTTCTAACCGGGACAGTGAGCAGTACTTC	CASSSNRDSEQYF
once	TRBV6-5	TRBJ2-5	TRBD2	TGTGCCAGTTATAGCGGGGGGGCGGAGACCCAGTACTTC	CASYSGGAETQYF
.	TRBV6-2/TRBV6-3	TRBJ1-1	TRBD1	TGTGCCAGCAGTCGGACAGGGGTTGACACTGAAGCTTTCTTT	CASSRTGVDTEAFF
.	TRBV6-1	TRBJ1-5	TRBD1	TGTGCCAGCAGTGAACCACCTGGGACAGGGGATCGACCCCAGCATTTT	CASSEPPGTGDRPQHF
.	TRBV20-1	TRBJ1-5	.	TGCAGTGCTAGTGGGCACTATAGCAATCAGCCCCAGCATTTT	CSASGHYSNQPQHF
.	TRBV18	TRBJ2-2	TRBD2	TGTGCCAGCTCACCAGGACTAGCGGGAGAGGCCACCGGGGAGCTGTTTTTT	CASSPGLAGEATGELFF
.	TRBV27	TRBJ1-1	.	TGTGCCAGCAGTTCCTTAGGCGGCACTGAAGCTTTCTTT	CASSSLGGTEAFF
.	TRBV11-2	TRBJ2-7	.	TGTGCCAGCAGCTCCGGGGGAGCTTACGAGCAGTACTTC	CASSSGGAYEQYF
.	TRBV5-1	TRBJ1-6	.	TGCGCCAGCAGCTGGGGGCAGGGCAGTAATTCACCCCTCCACTTT	CASSWGQGSNSPLHF
.	TRBV3-1/TRBV3-2	TRBJ1-2	.	TGTGCCAGCAGCCGGGACATCTATGGCTACACCTTC	CASSRDIYGYTF
once	TRBV9	TRBJ1-3	.	TGTGCCAGCAGCGTAGCCATCAGTCAGGTATGTACTGGAAACACCATATATTTT	CASSVAISQVCTGNTIYF
.	TRBV29-1	TRBJ2-6	.	TGCAGCGCCCTGGCCCCCCACGACTCTGGGGCCAACGTCCTGACTTTC	CSALAPHDSGANVLTF
.	TRBV7-2	TRBJ2-6	.	TGTGCCAGCAGCATCCAAGCGGGTTCGGGGTCTGGGGCCAACGTCCTGACTTTC	CASSIQAGSGSGANVLTF
.	TRBV6-5	TRBJ1-2	.	TGTGCCAGCCGGGACACCATTAACTATGGCTACACCTTC	CASRDTINYGYTF
.	TRBV18	TRBJ1-5	.	TGTGCCAGCTCCTACCTGGATAAGGGAGGCAATCAGCCCCAGCATTTT	CASSYLDKGGNQPQHF
.	TRBV11-2	TRBJ1-5	.	TGTGCCAGCAGCTTATATCTCGGTCAGCCCCAGCATTTT	CASSLYLGQPQHF
.	TRBV19	TRBJ1-1	.	TGTGCCAGTAGTGTCAGCAGGGGCCCTGAAGCTTTCTTT	CASSVSRGPEAFF
.	TRBV9	TRBJ1-6	.	TGTGCCAGCAGCGGTCGACAGAATAATTCACCCCTCCACTTT	CASSGRQNNSPLHF
.	TRBV5-1	TRBJ2-5	.	TGCGCCAGCAGCTTGGGGGGGGGCCTCCAAGAGACCCAGTACTTC	CASSLGGGLQETQYF
.	TRBV25-1	TRBJ1-2	.	TGTGCCAGCAGTGTAGACGGGTATGGCTACACCTTC	CASSVDGYGYTF
.	TRBV18	TRBJ2-4	.	TGTGCCAGCTCACCCGAAGGCTTAATGGGGGCAATAAACATTCAGTACTTC	CASSPEGLMGAINIQYF
.	TRBV27	TRBJ1-2	TRBD1	TGTGCCAGCAGTTTAACGACAGGGGACTATGGCTACACCTTC	CASSLTTGDYGYTF
.	TRBV27	TRBJ2-2	.	TGTGCCAGCAGCCCGTCGAACACCGGGGAGCTGTTTTTT	CASSPSNTGELFF
.	TRBV27	TRBJ1-1	.	TGTGCCAGCAGTTTAAAGGGGATCGTAGGGAACACTGAAGCTTTCTTT	CASSLKGIVGNTEAFF
.	TRBV2	TRBJ1-1	.	TGTGCCAGCAACCGGGACACCAACACTGAAGCTTTCTTT	CASNRDTNTEAFF
.	TRBV7-9	TRBJ2-5	TRBD2	TGTGCCAGCGTCCGGGGGGAGGGCCTTGGGGAGACCCAGTACTTC	CASVRGEGLGETQYF
.	TRBV6-2/TRBV6-3	TRBJ1-3	.	TGTGCCAGCAGCCGGACTGGGGAAAACACCATATATTTT	CASSRTGENTIYF
.	TRBV7-2	TRBJ1-1	TRBD1	TGTGCCAGCAGCTTAGTATCAACAGGGGGCACTGAAGCTTTCTTT	CASSLVSTGGTEAFF
.	TRBV15	TRBJ2-5	TRBD1	TGTGCCACCAGCAGAGATCTACCGGGACAGGGTCAAGAGACCCAGTACTTC	CATSRDLPGQGQETQYF
.	TRBV9	TRBJ1-1	.	TGTGCCAGCAGCTCAAACAGGAACACTGAAGCTTTCTTT	CASSSNRNTEAFF
.	TRBV9	TRBJ2-3	TRBD1	TGTGCCAGCAGCGAGGACAGGGGGGCAGATACGCAGTATTTT	CASSEDRGADTQYF
.	TRBV5-6	TRBJ2-1	.	TGTGCCAGCAGCTCAACAGGTGTCGTTGAGCAGTTCTTC	CASSSTGVVEQFF
.	TRBV3-1/TRBV3-2	TRBJ1-6	.	TGTGCCAGCAGCCAAAATGCCGGTTCGGATTCACCCCTCCACTTT	CASSQNAGSDSPLHF
.	TRBV2	TRBJ1-2	.	TGTGCCAGTTCGGCGGGACGAGGAAATGCTAACTATGGCTACACCTTC	CASSAGRGNANYGYTF